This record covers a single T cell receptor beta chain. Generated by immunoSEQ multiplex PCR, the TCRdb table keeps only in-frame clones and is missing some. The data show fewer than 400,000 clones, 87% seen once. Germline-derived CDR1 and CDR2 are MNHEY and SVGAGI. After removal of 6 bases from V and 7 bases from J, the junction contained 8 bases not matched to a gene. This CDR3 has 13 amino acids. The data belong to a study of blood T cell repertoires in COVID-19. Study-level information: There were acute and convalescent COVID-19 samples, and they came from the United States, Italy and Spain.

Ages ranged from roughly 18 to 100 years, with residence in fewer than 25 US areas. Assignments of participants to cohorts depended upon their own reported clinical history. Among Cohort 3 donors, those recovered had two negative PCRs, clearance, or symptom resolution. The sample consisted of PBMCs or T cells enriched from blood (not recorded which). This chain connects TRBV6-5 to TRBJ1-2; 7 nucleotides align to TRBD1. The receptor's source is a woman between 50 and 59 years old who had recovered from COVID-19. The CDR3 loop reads CASRRQGSTGYTF. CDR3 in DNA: TGTGCCAGCAGGAGACAGGGATCCACTGGCTACACCTTC.